This T cell receptor beta chain was documented in a study of shared clonotypes between healthy human individuals. Per the germline V gene, CDR1 is MDHEN and CDR2 is SYDVKM. Trimming cost V 3 bases and J 3 bases, with 2 bases left between them. CDR3 length equals 11 residues. TCRdb's table, derived via immunoSEQ multiplex PCR, lists solely in-frame clones and lacks some. The sample yields about 2.3 million clones, over 90% seen once. Comment on this clone: The same CDR3 is also encoded by other DNA sequences in this sample.

Sequencing was carried out using naive CD4+ T cells from PBMCs. Indicated subset: CD45RA+ positively selected. The clonotype was recovered from a man between 18 and 29 years old in good health. Some clones in this sample may be carry-over from other donors' samples. The chain combines TRBV28 with TRBJ1-2; D ambiguous. CDR3 amino acids: CASSLHYGYTF. CDR3 DNA sequence: TGTGCCAGCAGTTTGCACTATGGCTACACCTTC.